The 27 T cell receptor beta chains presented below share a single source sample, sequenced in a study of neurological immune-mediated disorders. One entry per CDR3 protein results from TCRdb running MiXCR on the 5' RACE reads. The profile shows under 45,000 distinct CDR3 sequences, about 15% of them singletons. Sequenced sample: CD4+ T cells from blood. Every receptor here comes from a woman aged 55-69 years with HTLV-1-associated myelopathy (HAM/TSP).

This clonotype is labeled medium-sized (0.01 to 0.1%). The CDR3 region has the DNA TGTGCCAGCAGCTTACGCCCGGGACAAACGAACACCGGGGAGCTGTTTTTT. Amino acid sequence: CASSLRPGQTNTGELFF. The V gene is TRBV7-3, the J gene TRBJ2-2; possible D gene TRBD1, 6 bases. CDR1 SGHTA and CDR2 FQGTGA come from the germline V gene. With 2 bases removed from V and 0 bases from J, the gap between germline ends came to 13 bases. CDR3 size: 17 residues.

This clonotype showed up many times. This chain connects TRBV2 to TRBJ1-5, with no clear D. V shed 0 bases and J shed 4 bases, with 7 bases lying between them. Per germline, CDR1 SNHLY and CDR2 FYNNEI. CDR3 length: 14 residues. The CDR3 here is CASSEAAQNQPQHF. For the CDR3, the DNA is TGTGCCAGCAGTGAAGCGGCTCAGAATCAGCCCCAGCATTTT. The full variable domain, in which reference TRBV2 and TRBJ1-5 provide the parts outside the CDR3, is EPEVTQTPSHQVTQMGQEVILRCVPISNHLYFYWYRQILGQKVEFLVSFYNNEISEKSEIFDDQFSVERPDGSNFTLKIRSTKLEDSAMYFCASSEAAQNQPQHFGDGTRLSIL.

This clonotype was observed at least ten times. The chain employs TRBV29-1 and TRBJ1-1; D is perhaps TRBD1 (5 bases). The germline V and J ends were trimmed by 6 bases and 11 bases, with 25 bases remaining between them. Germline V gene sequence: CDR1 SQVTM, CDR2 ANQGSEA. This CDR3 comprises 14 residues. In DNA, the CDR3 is TGCAGCGTGGGCTGGGGCAGGTCAAAAATCGGGGCTTTCTTT. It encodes CSVGWGRSKIGAFF. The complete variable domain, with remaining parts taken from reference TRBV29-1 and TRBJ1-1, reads SAVISQKPSRDICQRGTSLTIQCQVDSQVTMMFWYRQQPGQSLTLIATANQGSEATYESGFVIDKFPISRPNLTFSTLTVSNMSPEDSSIYLCSVGWGRSKIGAFFGQGTRLTVV.

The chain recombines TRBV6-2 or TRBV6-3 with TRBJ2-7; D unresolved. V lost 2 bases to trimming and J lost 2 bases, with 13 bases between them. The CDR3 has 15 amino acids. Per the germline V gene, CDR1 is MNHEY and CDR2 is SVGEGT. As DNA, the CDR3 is TGTGCCAGCAGTTACCCTGAGGCTGCAACCTACGAGCAGTACTTC. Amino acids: CASSYPEAATYEQYF.

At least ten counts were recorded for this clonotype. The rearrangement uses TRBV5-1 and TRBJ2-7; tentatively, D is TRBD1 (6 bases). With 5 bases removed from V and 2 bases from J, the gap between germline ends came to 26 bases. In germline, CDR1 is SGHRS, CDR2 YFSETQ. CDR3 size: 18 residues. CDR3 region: CASSLQGSQEGLPYEQYF. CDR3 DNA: TGCGCCAGCAGTCTACAGGGTTCTCAGGAAGGGTTACCCTACGAGCAGTACTTC. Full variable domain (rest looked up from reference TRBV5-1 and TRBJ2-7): KAGVTQTPRYLIKTRGQQVTLSCSPISGHRSVSWYQQTPGQGLQFLFEYFSETQRNKGNFPGRFSGRQFSNSRSEMNVSTLELGDSALYLCASSLQGSQEGLPYEQYFGPGTRLTVT.

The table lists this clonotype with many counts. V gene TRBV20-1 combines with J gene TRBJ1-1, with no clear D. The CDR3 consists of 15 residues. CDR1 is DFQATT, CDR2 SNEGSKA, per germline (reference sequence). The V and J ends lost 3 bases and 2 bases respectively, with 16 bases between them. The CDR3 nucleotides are TGCAGTGCTAGTCGCGATGTCCTCCACAACACTGAAGCTTTCTTT. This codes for CSASRDVLHNTEAFF.

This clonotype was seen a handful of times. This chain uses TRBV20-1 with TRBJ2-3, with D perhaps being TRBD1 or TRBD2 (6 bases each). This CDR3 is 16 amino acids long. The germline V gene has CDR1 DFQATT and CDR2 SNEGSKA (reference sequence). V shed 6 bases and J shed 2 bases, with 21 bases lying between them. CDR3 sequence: CSAPPFGGRVTDTQYF. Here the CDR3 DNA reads TGCAGTGCCCCCCCGTTTGGGGGGCGAGTCACAGATACGCAGTATTTT.

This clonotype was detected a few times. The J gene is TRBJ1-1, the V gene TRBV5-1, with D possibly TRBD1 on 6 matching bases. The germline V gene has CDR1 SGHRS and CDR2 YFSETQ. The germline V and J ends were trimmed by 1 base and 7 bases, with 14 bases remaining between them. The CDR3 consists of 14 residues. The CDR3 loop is CASSLSGTSIEAFF. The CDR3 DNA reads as TGCGCCAGCAGCTTGAGTGGGACATCAATTGAAGCTTTCTTT.

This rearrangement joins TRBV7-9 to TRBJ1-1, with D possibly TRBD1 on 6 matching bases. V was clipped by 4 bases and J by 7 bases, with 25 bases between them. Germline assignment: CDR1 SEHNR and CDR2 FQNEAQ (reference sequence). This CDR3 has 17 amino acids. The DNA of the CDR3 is TGTGCCAGCAGCTCATACCCCGGACAGTCCCGGGCCCGTGAAGCTTTCTTT. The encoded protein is CASSSYPGQSRAREAFF.

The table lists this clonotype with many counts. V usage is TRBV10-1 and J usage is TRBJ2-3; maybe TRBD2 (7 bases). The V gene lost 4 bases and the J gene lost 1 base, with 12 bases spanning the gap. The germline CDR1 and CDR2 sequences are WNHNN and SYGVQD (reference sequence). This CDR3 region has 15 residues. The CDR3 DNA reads TGCGCCAGCAGTGTGGCGGGGGCCGGCACAGATACGCAGTATTTT. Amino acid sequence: CASSVAGAGTDTQYF.

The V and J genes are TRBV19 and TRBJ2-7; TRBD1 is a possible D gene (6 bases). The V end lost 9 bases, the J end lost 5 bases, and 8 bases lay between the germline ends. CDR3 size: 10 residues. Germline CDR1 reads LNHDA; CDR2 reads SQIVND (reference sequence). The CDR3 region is CARRTDEQYF. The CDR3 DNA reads TGTGCCAGGAGGACAGACGAGCAGTACTTC.

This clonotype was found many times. This CDR3 reads CASSSQGLVGTDTQYF. The CDR3 nucleotides are TGCGCCAGCAGCTCGCAGGGTTTAGTGGGCACAGATACGCAGTATTTT. V is TRBV5-1 and J is TRBJ2-3; tentatively, D is TRBD1 (5 bases). This CDR3 has 16 residues. V lost 3 bases, J lost 1 base, and 15 bases lay in between. Germline CDR1 and CDR2: SGHRS and YFSETQ.

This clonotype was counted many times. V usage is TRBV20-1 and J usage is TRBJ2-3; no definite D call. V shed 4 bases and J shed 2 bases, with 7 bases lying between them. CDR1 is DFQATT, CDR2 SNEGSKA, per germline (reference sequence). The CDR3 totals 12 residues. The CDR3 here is CSANPNTDTQYF. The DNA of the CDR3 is TGCAGTGCTAATCCCAACACAGATACGCAGTATTTT.

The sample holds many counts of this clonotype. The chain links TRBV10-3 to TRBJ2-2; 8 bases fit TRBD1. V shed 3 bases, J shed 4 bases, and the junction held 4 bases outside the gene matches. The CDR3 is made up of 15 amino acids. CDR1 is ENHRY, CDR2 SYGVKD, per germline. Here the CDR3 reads CAISDRGPSTGELFF. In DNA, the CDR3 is TGTGCCATCAGTGACAGGGGGCCGAGCACCGGGGAGCTGTTTTTT.

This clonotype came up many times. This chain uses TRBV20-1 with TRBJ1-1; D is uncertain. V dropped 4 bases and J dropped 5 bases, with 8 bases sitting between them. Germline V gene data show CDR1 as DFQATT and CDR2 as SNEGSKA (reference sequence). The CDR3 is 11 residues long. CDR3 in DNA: TGCAGTGCTATGACAACTACTGAAGCTTTCTTT. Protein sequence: CSAMTTTEAFF.

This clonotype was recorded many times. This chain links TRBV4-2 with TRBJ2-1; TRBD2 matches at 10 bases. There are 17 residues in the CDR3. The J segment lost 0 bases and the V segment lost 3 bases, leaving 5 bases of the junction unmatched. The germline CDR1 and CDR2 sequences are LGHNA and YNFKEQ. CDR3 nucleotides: TGTGCCAGCAGCCACCGAGCGGGGGGGAGCTCCTACAATGAGCAGTTCTTC. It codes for CASSHRAGGSSYNEQFF.

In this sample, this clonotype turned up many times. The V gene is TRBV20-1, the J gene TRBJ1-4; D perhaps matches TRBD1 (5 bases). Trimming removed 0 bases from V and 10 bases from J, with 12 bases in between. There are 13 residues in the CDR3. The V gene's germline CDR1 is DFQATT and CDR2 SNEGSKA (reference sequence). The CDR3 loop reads CSAREPGISKLFF. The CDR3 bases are TGCAGTGCTAGAGAGCCAGGGATATCAAAACTGTTTTTT.

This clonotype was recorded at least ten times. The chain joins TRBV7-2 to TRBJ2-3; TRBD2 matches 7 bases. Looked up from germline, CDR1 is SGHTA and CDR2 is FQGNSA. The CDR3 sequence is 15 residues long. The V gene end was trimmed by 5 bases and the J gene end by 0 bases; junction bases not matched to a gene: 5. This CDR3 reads CASSLGLPSTDTQYF. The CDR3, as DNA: TGTGCCAGCAGCCTGGGACTACCTAGCACAGATACGCAGTATTTT.

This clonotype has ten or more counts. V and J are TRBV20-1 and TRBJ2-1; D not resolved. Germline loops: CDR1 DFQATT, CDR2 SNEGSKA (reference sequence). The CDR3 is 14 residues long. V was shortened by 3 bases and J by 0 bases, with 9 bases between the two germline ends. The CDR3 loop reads CSASSESSYNEQFF. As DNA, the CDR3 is TGCAGTGCTAGCAGCGAAAGCTCCTACAATGAGCAGTTCTTC.

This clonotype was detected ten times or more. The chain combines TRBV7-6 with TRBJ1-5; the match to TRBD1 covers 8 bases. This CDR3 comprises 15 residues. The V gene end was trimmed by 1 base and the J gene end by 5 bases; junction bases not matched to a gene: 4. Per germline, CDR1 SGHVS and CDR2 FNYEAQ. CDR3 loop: CASSLGTGIDQPQHF. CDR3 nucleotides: TGTGCCAGCAGCTTAGGGACAGGGATAGATCAGCCCCAGCATTTT.

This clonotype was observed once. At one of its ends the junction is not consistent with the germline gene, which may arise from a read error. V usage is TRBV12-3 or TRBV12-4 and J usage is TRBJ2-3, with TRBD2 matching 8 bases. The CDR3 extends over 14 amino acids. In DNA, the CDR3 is TGTGCCAGCAGTCCATGGACTAGCATAGATACGCAGTATTTT. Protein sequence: CASSPWTSIDTQYF.

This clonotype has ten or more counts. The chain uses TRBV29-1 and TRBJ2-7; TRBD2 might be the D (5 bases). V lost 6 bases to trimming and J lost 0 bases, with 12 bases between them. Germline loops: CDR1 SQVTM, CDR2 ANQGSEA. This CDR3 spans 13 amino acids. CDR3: CSVRESGSYEQYF. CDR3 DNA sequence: TGCAGCGTGAGGGAATCTGGCTCCTACGAGCAGTACTTC.

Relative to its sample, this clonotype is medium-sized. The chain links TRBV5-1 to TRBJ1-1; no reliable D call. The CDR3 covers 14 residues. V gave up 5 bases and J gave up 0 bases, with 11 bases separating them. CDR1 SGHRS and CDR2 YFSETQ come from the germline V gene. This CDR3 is CASRVGWLNTEAFF. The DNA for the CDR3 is TGCGCCAGCAGAGTAGGGTGGTTGAACACTGAAGCTTTCTTT.

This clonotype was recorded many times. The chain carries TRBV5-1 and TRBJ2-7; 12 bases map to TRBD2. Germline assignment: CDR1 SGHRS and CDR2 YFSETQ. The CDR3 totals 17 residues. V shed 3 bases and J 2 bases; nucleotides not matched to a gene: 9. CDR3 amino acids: CASSSLPASGGAYEQYF. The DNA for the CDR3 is TGCGCCAGCAGCTCCCTCCCGGCTAGCGGGGGGGCCTACGAGCAGTACTTC.

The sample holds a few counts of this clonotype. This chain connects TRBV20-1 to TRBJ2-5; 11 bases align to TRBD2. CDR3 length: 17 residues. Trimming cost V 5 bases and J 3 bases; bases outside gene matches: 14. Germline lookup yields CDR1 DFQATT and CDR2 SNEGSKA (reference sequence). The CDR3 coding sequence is TGCAGTGCTGAGGGGAGGTCTAGCGGGGGGTCCGAAGAGACCCAGTACTTC. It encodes CSAEGRSSGGSEETQYF.

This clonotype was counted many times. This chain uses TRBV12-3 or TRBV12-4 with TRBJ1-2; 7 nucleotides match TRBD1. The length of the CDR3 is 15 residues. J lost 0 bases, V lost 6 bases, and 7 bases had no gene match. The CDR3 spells CASSVPGQSNYGYTF. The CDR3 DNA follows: TGTGCCAGCAGCGTCCCGGGACAGTCTAACTATGGCTACACCTTC.

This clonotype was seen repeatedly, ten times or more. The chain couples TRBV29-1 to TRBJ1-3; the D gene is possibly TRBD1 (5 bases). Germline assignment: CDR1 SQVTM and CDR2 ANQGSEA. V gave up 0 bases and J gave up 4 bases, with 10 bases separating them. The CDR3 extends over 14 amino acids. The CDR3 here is CSVEDPTEGNTIYF. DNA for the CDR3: TGCAGCGTTGAAGACCCGACAGAAGGAAACACCATATATTTT.